This T cell receptor (beta chain) stems from a study of blood T cell repertoires in COVID-19. Study background: COVID-19 samples from acute and convalescent phases originated in the United States, Italy and Spain. The cDNA or gDNA used as material had been derived from T cells, B-cell-depleted T cells, or PBMCs.

Per the original data handling: It was from reference gene primer amplification that nucleated cell counts were estimated. Profiled with immunoSEQ multiplex PCR; TCRdb holds only in-frame clones, not every one. V and J calls plus clone size are reproduced from that table; the DNA served to infer D and trimming. The sample consists of more than 100,000 clones, more than 75% of them appearing once. Germline assignment: CDR1 LNHDA and CDR2 SQIVND (reference sequence). Trimming shortened V by 1 base and J by 1 base, and 10 bases separated the two germline ends. CDR3 length equals 15 residues. The chain uses TRBV19 and TRBJ1-2, with D perhaps TRBD1 (5 bases). Sample: peripheral blood. The sequence derives from a man between 65 and 85 years old with active COVID-19. CDR3 amino acids: CASSIGRVLNYGYTF. CDR3 nucleotides: TGTGCCAGTAGTATAGGCAGGGTCCTTAACTATGGCTACACCTTC. Drawing the rest from reference TRBV19 and TRBJ1-2, the complete variable domain is DGGITQSPKYLFRKEGQNVTLSCEQNLNHDAMYWYRQDPGQGLRLIYYSQIVNDFQKGDIAEGYSVSREKKESFPLTVTSAQKNPTAFYLCASSIGRVLNYGYTFGSGTRLTVV.